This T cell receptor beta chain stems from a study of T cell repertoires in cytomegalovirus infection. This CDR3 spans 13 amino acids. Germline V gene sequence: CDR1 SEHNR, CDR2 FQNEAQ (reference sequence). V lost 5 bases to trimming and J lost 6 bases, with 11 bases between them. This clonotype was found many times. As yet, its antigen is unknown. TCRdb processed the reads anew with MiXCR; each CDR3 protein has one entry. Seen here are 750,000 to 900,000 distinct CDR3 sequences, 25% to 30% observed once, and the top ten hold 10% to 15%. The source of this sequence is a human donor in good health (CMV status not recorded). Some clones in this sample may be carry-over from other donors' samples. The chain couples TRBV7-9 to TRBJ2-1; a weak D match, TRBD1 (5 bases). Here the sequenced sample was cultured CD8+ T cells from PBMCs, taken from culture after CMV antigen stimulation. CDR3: CASSLSTVNEQFF. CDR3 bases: TGTGCCAGCAGCCTCTCGACAGTCAATGAGCAGTTCTTC. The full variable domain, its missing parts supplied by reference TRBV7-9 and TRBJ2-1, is DTGVSQNPRHKITKRGQNVTFRCDPISEHNRLYWYRQTLGQGPEFLTYFQNEAQLEKSRLLSDRFSAERPKGSFSTLEIQRTEQGDSAMYLCASSLSTVNEQFFGPGTRLTVL.